The rows below give T cell receptor beta chains drawn from one sample of a study of blood T cell repertoires in COVID-19. Clones were sequenced by immunoSEQ multiplex PCR, and TCRdb holds only the in-frame ones, with some missing. The sample lists about 220,000 clones; about 88% were seen once. Sequences were obtained from peripheral blood. The receptors shown here come from a man in his fifties who had recovered from COVID-19. The CDR3 runs from the conserved cysteine through the conserved F or W. The D gene is left open where the match is weak. Clone size is given for some rows only: seen once, a few or many times, or a class if the clone is expanded.

J gene: TRBJ2-2
V gene: TRBV18
D gene: NA
clone size: once
CDR3 DNA: TGTGCCAGCTCACCAGAGAGCGGGGAGCTGTTTTTT
CDR3 protein: CASSPESGELFF

J gene: TRBJ1-2
V gene: TRBV7-8
D gene: TRBD1
clone size: once
CDR3 DNA: TGTGCCAGCAGCTTAGACCGATATCGACAGGGCTACGCCTATGGCTACACCTTC
CDR3 protein: CASSLDRYRQGYAYGYTF

J gene: TRBJ2-1
V gene: TRBV13
D gene: NA
clone size: NA
CDR3 DNA: TGTGCCAGCAGCAAAACAAGTCCGCTCTACAATGAGCAGTTCTTC
CDR3 protein: CASSKTSPLYNEQFF

J gene: TRBJ2-3
V gene: TRBV5-4
D gene: NA
clone size: NA
CDR3 DNA: TGTGCCAGCAGCTTGGACAGGGGGGGCTCAGATACGCAGTATTTT
CDR3 protein: CASSLDRGGSDTQYF

J gene: TRBJ2-6
V gene: TRBV27
D gene: TRBD1
clone size: once
CDR3 DNA: TGTGCCAGCAGGCATGGGAGGACAGGGAGCTCTGGGGCCAACGTCCTGACTTTC
CDR3 protein: CASRHGRTGSSGANVLTF

J gene: TRBJ2-1
V gene: TRBV18
D gene: NA
clone size: NA
CDR3 DNA: TGTGCCAGCTCACCACCGAATTATGGAGGAAACAATGAGCAGTTCTTC
CDR3 protein: CASSPPNYGGNNEQFF

J gene: TRBJ2-2
V gene: TRBV18
D gene: TRBD2
clone size: NA
CDR3 DNA: TGTGCCAGCTCACCCCTTGAGCGGGGAAACACCGGGGAGCTGTTTTTT
CDR3 protein: CASSPLERGNTGELFF

J gene: TRBJ2-1
V gene: TRBV28
D gene: TRBD2
clone size: NA
CDR3 DNA: TGTGCCAGCAGACTCCCGGGACTAGCGGGGACCTACAATGAGCAGTTCTTC
CDR3 protein: CASRLPGLAGTYNEQFF

J gene: TRBJ2-7
V gene: TRBV4-2
D gene: TRBD2
clone size: NA
CDR3 DNA: TGTGCCAGCAGCCGTGTGGTGGCGGGAGCCTACGAGCAGTACTTC
CDR3 protein: CASSRVVAGAYEQYF

J gene: TRBJ2-1
V gene: TRBV21-1
D gene: NA
clone size: NA
CDR3 DNA: TGTGCCAGCAGCAAAACTAACCTCAATGAGCAGTTCTTC
CDR3 protein: CASSKTNLNEQFF

J gene: TRBJ2-3
V gene: TRBV5-4
D gene: NA
clone size: NA
CDR3 DNA: TGTGCCAGCAGCCTAACACAGCTCACAGATACGCAGTATTTT
CDR3 protein: CASSLTQLTDTQYF

J gene: TRBJ2-6
V gene: TRBV6-5
D gene: NA
clone size: NA
CDR3 DNA: TGTGCCAGCAGGGGGGCGAAGGCCAACGTCCTGACTTTC
CDR3 protein: CASRGAKANVLTF

J gene: TRBJ1-5
V gene: TRBV7-2
D gene: NA
clone size: NA
CDR3 DNA: TGTGCCAGCAGCTTAGGGGGGGTTAGCAATCAGCCCCAGCATTTT
CDR3 protein: CASSLGGVSNQPQHF

J gene: TRBJ2-3
V gene: TRBV10-2
D gene: TRBD1
clone size: NA
CDR3 DNA: TGCGCCAGCAGGGAACAGGGGGCTGTTGGAGATACGCAGTATTTT
CDR3 protein: CASREQGAVGDTQYF

J gene: TRBJ1-2
V gene: TRBV28
D gene: NA
clone size: NA
CDR3 DNA: TGTGCCAGCCTTGACTTCGATGGCTACACCTTC
CDR3 protein: CASLDFDGYTF

J gene: TRBJ2-3
V gene: TRBV19
D gene: TRBD1
clone size: NA
CDR3 DNA: TGTGCCACCAAAGGGACAGGGGTACTGGATACGCAGTATTTT
CDR3 protein: CATKGTGVLDTQYF

J gene: TRBJ2-7
V gene: TRBV24-1
D gene: TRBD1
clone size: NA
CDR3 DNA: TGTGCCACCAGTGATTCCCCAGGGGGAACCTACGAGCAGTACTTC
CDR3 protein: CATSDSPGGTYEQYF

J gene: TRBJ2-2
V gene: TRBV5-1
D gene: NA
clone size: NA
CDR3 DNA: TGCGCCAGCAGCTTGGAAAGCTCCGGGGAGCTGTTTTTT
CDR3 protein: CASSLESSGELFF